Listed below are T cell receptor beta chains from one sample, sequenced in a study of T cell responses to AZD1222 COVID-19 vaccine. Method: immunoSEQ multiplex PCR; TCRdb's copy keeps in-frame clones and lacks some. The sample records about 120,000 clones, about 90% being singletons. The source was peripheral blood, collected 28 days after the second AZD1222 dose. The receptors here all came from an adult who received the AZD1222 COVID-19 vaccine. Both conserved end residues are trimmed from each CDR3. A D gene is named only where the DNA matches it firmly.

v_gene,d_gene,CDR3aa
TRBV6-1,TRBD1,ASSEAWDRIYEQY
TRBV7-9,NA,ASSWGTPGEQY
TRBV12-3/TRBV12-4,NA,ASSFEGNTIY
TRBV5-1,TRBD1,ASSPGQGAHEQY
TRBV7-9,TRBD1,ASSFSVGTGDQPNYGYT
TRBV5-6,TRBD2,ASSLGEELAGFYEQY
TRBV28,TRBD1,ASSEDRGPGYGYT
TRBV15,TRBD1,ATSLRDRATDTQY
TRBV7-8,NA,ASSLGRGWTGELF
TRBV30,NA,ACTAGGAKNIQY
TRBV9,NA,ASSGGGFATNEKLF
TRBV4-1,NA,ASSLNRGDIINAEAF
TRBV6-5,TRBD1,ASSYRTGGWTEAF
TRBV15,NA,ATSRDQEGLYEQY
TRBV6-5,TRBD2,ASRPRSGSLYEQY
TRBV7-9,TRBD2,ASSNFPGTRRSEQF
TRBV10-1,TRBD2,ASSNPGLAVNEQF
TRBV10-2,TRBD1,ASTADRAGGYT
TRBV5-6,NA,ASSRGGQQPQH
TRBV10-3,TRBD2,AISKVAGEREQY
TRBV11-3,TRBD1,ASSLDGQGNIQY
TRBV6-5,TRBD2,ASSSLAGKTGELF
TRBV10-2,TRBD2,ASSESAGGPPDTQY
TRBV28,TRBD1,ASSFVKGAQRRYEQF
TRBV27,NA,ASSPAEGVGGTEAF
TRBV30,NA,AWSVGHTDTQY
TRBV7-6,NA,ASSSEPRYEQY
TRBV5-1,TRBD1,ASTSTGRGPEAF
TRBV19,NA,ASSTSSAYIYEQY
TRBV4-2,TRBD1,ASSQVGQGAVGYT
TRBV5-1,NA,ASSSGWIENSPLH
TRBV6-5,TRBD1,ASSSVQGAVTEAF
TRBV29-1,NA,SVEERRAATQY
TRBV19,TRBD1,ASSRGLRQPQH
TRBV28,NA,ASSLSRGSYEQY
TRBV4-2,NA,ASSQDLGFGELF